Listed here is a single T cell receptor (beta chain). TCRdb re-called the 5' RACE reads; every CDR3 protein appears as one record, without DNA. The ten top clones account for approximately 3.6%, within a sample of about 550,000 distinct CDR3 sequences. This specimen comes from a study of T cells expressing NK-cell markers. Per germline, CDR1 SGHKS and CDR2 YYEKEE (reference sequence). This CDR3 has 14 amino acids. The chain couples TRBV5-5 to TRBJ1-6; TCRdb's D call, TRBD1, is unchecked because there is no DNA. This clonotype originated in a man younger than 35 in good health. Source material: blood T cells: a sorted CD56 or NKG2C T cell subset, CD4+ or CD8+ T cells, or bulk PBMC T cells (not recorded which). The CDR3 here is CASSLNRGGSPLHF.